The 14 T cell receptor beta chains listed next were all sequenced from one sample in a study of T-cell reconstitution after alpha-beta-depleted transplantation in children. Preparation of the TCRbeta library used unique molecular identifiers. TCRdb fed the PCR reads into MiXCR, producing one record per CDR3 protein. Among under 300,000 distinct CDR3 sequences listed, under 14% were seen once. Sequencing used peripheral blood, obtained 180 days after TCRalphabeta/CD19-depleted stem cell transplant. Receptors originate from a male patient between 2 and 15 years old who had a stem cell transplant for chronic granulomatous disease, so the T cells may come from the graft donor.

This clonotype was detected many times. This chain connects TRBV9 to TRBJ2-7; tentative D call: TRBD2 (5 bases). CDR3 length: 14 residues. Germline CDR1 and CDR2: SGDLS and YYNGEE. V gave up 3 bases and J gave up 3 bases, with 13 bases separating them. The CDR3 reads CASSEASGYYEQYF. Here the CDR3 DNA reads TGTGCCAGCAGCGAAGCAAGCGGATACTACGAGCAGTACTTC.

The table lists this clonotype with many counts. The chain carries TRBV7-3 and TRBJ2-1; D possibly matches TRBD1 or TRBD2 (5 bases each). V was trimmed by 5 bases and J by 7 bases, leaving 18 bases between them. The CDR3 loop spans 15 amino acids. CDR1 is SGHTA, CDR2 FQGTGA, per germline. Here the CDR3 DNA reads TGTGCCAGCAGCACCCACGGGACCACCAGGAATGAGCAGTTCTTC. This gives the protein CASSTHGTTRNEQFF.

This clonotype has a count of ten or more. At one end, the junction sequence differs from germline, possibly due to a read error. The rearrangement links TRBV6-5 to TRBJ2-4; D perhaps matches TRBD1 (6 bases). This CDR3 has 10 residues. Germline V CDR1 and CDR2: MNHEY, SVGAGI. In DNA form, the CDR3 reads TGTGCCAGCAGTTACGAGGGACAAGGCTTC. Translation gives CASSYEGQGF.

This clonotype was recorded many times. The chain uses TRBV11-1 and TRBJ2-1, with 7 bases aligning to TRBD2. This CDR3 has 18 residues. Trimming cost V 5 bases and J 0 bases; bases outside gene matches: 13. CDR1 is SGHAT and CDR2 is FQDESV in the germline V gene (reference sequence). The CDR3 reads CASSTHSTSSLSYNEQFF. CDR3 coding DNA: TGTGCCAGCAGCACGCACTCGACTAGCTCGCTCTCCTACAATGAGCAGTTCTTC.

This clonotype came up many times. The chain recombines TRBV11-2 with TRBJ2-7; 9 bases are shared with TRBD2. Germline V gene data show CDR1 as SGHAT and CDR2 as FQNNGV. Trimming at V came to 2 bases and at J to 3 bases, leaving 8 bases not matched to a gene. The CDR3 sequence is 16 residues long. CDR3 in DNA: TGTGCCAGCAGCTTACGCGGCCTAGCGGGATTCTACGAGCAGTACTTC. This gives the protein CASSLRGLAGFYEQYF.

This clonotype appeared many times. This chain connects TRBV5-1 to TRBJ1-1, with TRBD1 identical over 8 bases. Germline values: CDR1 SGHRS, CDR2 YFSETQ. V was clipped by 4 bases and J by 4 bases; unmatched bases: 9. This CDR3 comprises 15 residues. As DNA, the CDR3 is TGCGCCAGCAGCCGTGACAGGGGCTCGTCCACTGAAGCTTTCTTT. As protein: CASSRDRGSSTEAFF. The full variable domain, its missing parts supplied by reference TRBV5-1 and TRBJ1-1, is KAGVTQTPRYLIKTRGQQVTLSCSPISGHRSVSWYQQTPGQGLQFLFEYFSETQRNKGNFPGRFSGRQFSNSRSEMNVSTLELGDSALYLCASSRDRGSSTEAFFGQGTRLTVV.

This clonotype has a count of ten or more. The rearrangement joins TRBV4-3 to TRBJ2-7; a weak D match, TRBD2 (5 bases). Germline values: CDR1 LGHNA, CDR2 YSLEER. The length of the CDR3 is 16 residues. V lost 0 bases and J lost 0, with 12 bases in between. CDR3: CASSQDFGDPSYEQYF. The CDR3, as DNA: TGCGCCAGCAGCCAAGATTTCGGGGATCCCTCCTACGAGCAGTACTTC.

This clonotype has ten or more counts. V gene TRBV5-1 combines with J gene TRBJ2-7; 9 bases agree with TRBD2. Germline assignment: CDR1 SGHRS and CDR2 YFSETQ. The CDR3 covers 15 residues. V shed 3 bases and J 2 bases; nucleotides not matched to a gene: 6. The CDR3 reads CASSSLAGRTYEQYF. The CDR3 nucleotides read TGCGCCAGCAGCTCCCTAGCGGGACGTACCTACGAGCAGTACTTC.

This clonotype was observed a handful of times. The chain is built from TRBV5-4 and TRBJ2-5; the match to TRBD2 covers 9 bases. Germline assignment: CDR1 SGHNT and CDR2 YYREEE (reference sequence). V lost 3 bases to trimming and J lost 11 bases; unmatched junction nucleotides: 11. This CDR3 is 14 amino acids long. The CDR3 bases are TGTGCCAGCAGCTGGGGTGGAGTAGCGGGGGCGCAGTACTTC. This gives the protein CASSWGGVAGAQYF.

This clonotype was recorded at least ten times. The genes are TRBV5-5 and TRBJ2-5; a weak D match, TRBD1 (5 bases). The CDR3 extends over 16 amino acids. CDR1 and CDR2 (germline): SGHKS, YYEKEE (reference sequence). The V end lost 4 bases, the J end lost 2 bases, and 18 bases lay between the germline ends. CDR3 coding DNA: TGTGCCAGCAGCCCCCCTCTTCTTCAGGGACAAGAGACCCAGTACTTC. This codes for CASSPPLLQGQETQYF. Using reference TRBV5-5 and TRBJ2-5 for the parts outside the CDR3, the full variable domain is DAGVTQSPTHLIKTRGQQVTLRCSPISGHKSVSWYQQVLGQGPQFIFQYYEKEERGRGNFPDRFSARQFPNYSSELNVNALLLGDSALYLCASSPPLLQGQETQYFGPGTRLLVL.

This clonotype was recorded at least ten times. The chain couples TRBV11-2 to TRBJ2-1, with no clear D. The V end was cut by 5 bases, the J end by 10 bases, with 15 bases between. CDR3 length: 13 residues. Per germline, CDR1 SGHAT and CDR2 FQNNGV. The chain's CDR3 is CASSLGPRSEQFF. CDR3 DNA sequence: TGTGCCAGCAGCCTCGGGCCGCGGAGCGAGCAGTTCTTC.

Of note for this clonotype: Just one base apart from a much larger clone, this may be a read error. This sequence joins TRBV2 and TRBJ1-2; D is ambiguous. Germline V lookup: CDR1 SNHLY, CDR2 FYNNEI. V was pared by 5 bases and J by 8 bases, with 15 bases between. This CDR3 is built from 13 residues. The CDR3 reads CASSPTSEGGYTF. CDR3 nucleotides: TGTGCCAGCAGTCCAACCAGCGAAGGAGGCTACACCTTC.

This clonotype was picked up many times. The chain recombines TRBV30 with TRBJ1-1; the D is unclear. The germline gives CDR1 GTSNPN, CDR2 SVGIG (reference sequence). This CDR3 region has 12 residues. Trimming removed 0 bases at V and 0 bases at J, with 2 bases between. Here the CDR3 DNA reads TGTGCCTGGAGTGTTATGAACACTGAAGCTTTCTTT. Amino acids: CAWSVMNTEAFF.

The sample holds many counts of this clonotype. This chain uses TRBV27 with TRBJ2-3, with 9 bases matching TRBD2. The J segment lost 2 bases and the V segment lost 3 bases, leaving 6 bases of the junction unmatched. This CDR3 is built from 16 residues. CDR1 and CDR2 (germline): MNHEY, SMNVEV (reference sequence). The CDR3 loop reads CASSLLGGRVTDTQYF. Here the CDR3 DNA reads TGTGCCAGCAGTTTGCTGGGCGGGAGGGTCACAGATACGCAGTATTTT.